The sequence of this T cell receptor beta chain was determined in a study of blood T cell repertoires in COVID-19. Background on the study: The analysed material was cDNA or gDNA that came from T cells, B-cell-depleted T cells, or PBMCs.

The table lists this clone with a count of one. The V gene's germline CDR1 is MNHEY and CDR2 SVGAGI. V was shortened by 2 bases and J by 10 bases, with 18 bases between the two germline ends. This CDR3 is built from 15 residues. Authors' methods: Amplification from reference gene primers served as the basis for estimated nucleated cell counts. Profiling relied on immunoSEQ multiplex PCR, and the TCRdb table lists in-frame clones only, not all of them. The V and J calls and clone size were taken over from that table, and D and trimming were inferred from the DNA. The sample has 200,000 to 250,000 clones, roughly nine tenths seen once.

The sequenced sample consisted of peripheral blood. This chain links TRBV6-5 with TRBJ2-1, with no clear D. This sequence originates from a woman in her fifties or sixties with acute or convalescent COVID-19. The CDR3 DNA is TGTGCCAGCAGTTACGAGAGCGACGGGTTTGGGGAGCAGTTCTTC. The encoded protein is CASSYESDGFGEQFF.